The clone carrying this TCR beta chain was observed a handful of times. The antigen is unknown. The sample is drawn from a study of blood T cells in healthy people across ages. Findings of the study overall: PBMCs were not sorted, which prevented a conclusive comparison of naive versus antigen-experienced cells. Among long-lived donors, naive CD4+ cells were more numerous and diversity higher than in aged donors.

Then a second PCR, running roughly 7 to 11 cycles, was carried out with a sample-barcoded 5' primer and a J-beta primer mix. A minimum of 2.5 million CDR3-containing paired-end reads was obtained for each sample. MiXCR, run by TCRdb on the 5' RACE reads, gives a single entry per CDR3 protein. The table includes 750,000 to 850,000 distinct CDR3 sequences, roughly 25% detected once. The CDR3 sequence is 15 residues long. J was trimmed by 4 bases and V by 3 bases; bases with no gene match: 5. Per the germline V gene, CDR1 is SGHTA and CDR2 is FQGNSA. Samples each had at least 5.5 micrograms of total RNA extracted. These data were also filed under a second study, of T cells of mothers and their children.

The sample was blood. The sequence came from a boy aged 5-17 years in good health. This chain links TRBV7-2 with TRBJ2-5, with 10 nucleotides matching TRBD2. The CDR3 DNA follows: TGTGCCAGCAGCTTTAGGTCTAGCGGGAGAGAGACCCAGTACTTC. Translation: CASSFRSSGRETQYF.